One and the same sample provided the 30 T cell receptor beta chains below, sequenced in a study of STAT5B mutations in CD4+ large granular lymphocyte leukemia. Data came from immunoSEQ multiplex PCR; TCRdb stores just in-frame clones and leaves some out. The table lists about 23,000 clones, around three quarters of them singletons. Sequences were obtained from CD4+ T cells from blood buffy coats. Receptors were obtained from a human donor in good health.

The rearrangement links TRBV19 to TRBJ1-1, with D possibly matching TRBD1 (6 bases). The CDR3 spans 16 residues. Germline lookup yields CDR1 LNHDA and CDR2 SQIVND (reference sequence). Trimming cost V 3 bases and J 5 bases, with 19 bases left between them. Here the CDR3 reads CASSIAQDRSGTEAFF. CDR3 DNA: TGTGCCAGTAGTATCGCTCAAGACAGGAGTGGGACTGAAGCTTTCTTT.

This clone was seen a handful of times. The chain employs TRBV30 and TRBJ1-4; D is undetermined. The germline V and J ends were trimmed by 2 bases and 4 bases, with 8 bases remaining between them. The germline gives CDR1 GTSNPN, CDR2 SVGIG (reference sequence). This CDR3 spans 13 amino acids. In DNA, the CDR3 is TGTGCCTGGAGTCGTCAGATTAATGAAAAACTGTTTTTT. This sequence encodes CAWSRQINEKLFF.

This chain connects TRBV10-2 to TRBJ2-7; maybe TRBD2 (5 bases). CDR1 WSHSY and CDR2 SAAADI come from the germline V gene. Trimming pared 0 bases from V and 5 bases from J, leaving 20 bases between. This CDR3 has 17 amino acids. The CDR3 spells CASSESEVVGTTNEQYF. CDR3 in DNA: TGCGCCAGCAGTGAGTCGGAGGTGGTAGGAACTACGAACGAGCAGTACTTC.

This chain joins TRBV27 and TRBJ1-1, with D possibly TRBD1 on 5 matching bases. Germline loops: CDR1 MNHEY, CDR2 SMNVEV (reference sequence). The CDR3 consists of 13 residues. V was cut by 7 bases and J by 1 base, with 10 bases left in between. The CDR3 nucleotides are TGTGCCAGCACCAAAACAGGGAACACTGAAGCTTTCTTT. Translating gives CASTKTGNTEAFF.

The rearrangement joins TRBV30 to TRBJ2-7; 11 bases fit TRBD2. The V and J ends lost 3 bases and 0 bases, in that order; junction bases with no gene match: 7. This CDR3 has 16 residues. The germline CDR1 and CDR2 sequences are GTSNPN and SVGIG (reference sequence). The CDR3 sequence: CAWSGLAGGSSYEQYF. The CDR3, as DNA: TGTGCCTGGAGCGGCCTAGCGGGAGGCTCCTCCTACGAGCAGTACTTC.

The CDR3 nucleotides are TGTGCCAGCAGTTACTCAAGGGTCGGCTACGAGCAGTACTTC. This sequence encodes CASSYSRVGYEQYF. V gene TRBV6-5 combines with J gene TRBJ2-7, with unresolved D. Germline loops: CDR1 MNHEY, CDR2 SVGAGI. CDR3 length: 14 residues. V was pared by 0 bases and J by 3 bases, with 9 bases between.

The CDR3 bases are TGCAGCGTTGATCTTGGGCAGTCAGATACGCAGTATTTT. Amino acid sequence: CSVDLGQSDTQYF. This chain links TRBV29-1 with TRBJ2-3; D unresolved. The germline V gene encodes CDR1 SQVTM and CDR2 ANQGSEA. Trimming removed 3 bases from V and 4 bases from J, with 11 bases in between. The CDR3 extends over 13 amino acids.

In DNA, the CDR3 is TGTGCCAGCAGCCCTGGGACTAGCGGGACGGGAGATACGCAGTATTTT. Protein sequence: CASSPGTSGTGDTQYF. This chain links TRBV5-8 with TRBJ2-3; 13 bases match TRBD2. Germline-derived CDR1 and CDR2 are SGHTS and YDEGEE. The CDR3 is 16 amino acids. Germline trimming cut 4 bases from V and 5 bases from J; bases unmatched to any gene: 7.

The chain uses TRBV13 and TRBJ2-3, with a weak D call TRBD2 (6 bases). The V end lost 4 bases, the J end lost 11 bases, and 19 bases lay between the germline ends. Germline CDR1 is PRHDT and CDR2 is FYEKMQ (reference sequence). The length of the CDR3 is 14 residues. CDR3 residues: CASSSGGPIEGQYF. In DNA, the CDR3 is TGTGCCAGCAGCTCTGGAGGGCCAATAGAAGGGCAGTATTTT.

J is TRBJ2-6 and V is TRBV19; D possibly corresponds to TRBD1 (5 bases). Germline V CDR1 and CDR2: LNHDA, SQIVND (reference sequence). The germline V and J ends were trimmed by 7 bases and 0 bases, with 10 bases remaining between them. The CDR3 covers 15 residues. The CDR3 nucleotides read TGTGCCAGTATTGGGGCAGCCTCTGGGGCCAACGTCCTGACTTTC. Protein product: CASIGAASGANVLTF.

V and J are TRBV27 and TRBJ2-5; 11 bases match TRBD1. V lost 6 bases, J lost 5 bases, and 2 bases stayed unmatched. Germline V gives CDR1 MNHEY, CDR2 SMNVEV (reference sequence). The CDR3 is 13 amino acids. The chain's CDR3 is CASRWTGGETQYF. For the CDR3, the DNA is TGTGCCAGCAGATGGACAGGGGGCGAGACCCAGTACTTC.

The rearrangement links TRBV4-1 to TRBJ2-7; D call uncertain. This CDR3 comprises 16 residues. Germline CDR1 reads MGHRA; CDR2 reads YSYEKL. Trimming took off 0 bases at V and 5 bases at J, with 17 bases between the two ends. The CDR3 region is CASSQDRAGSYDEQYF. In nucleotides, the CDR3 is TGCGCCAGCAGCCAAGATCGTGCAGGTTCTTATGACGAGCAGTACTTC.

The chain is built from TRBV18 and TRBJ2-3; D may match TRBD1 or TRBD2 (6 bases each). The CDR3 length is 16 residues. Germline V lookup: CDR1 KGHSH, CDR2 LQKENI. With 1 base removed from V and 2 bases from J, the gap between germline ends came to 13 bases. CDR3 protein: CASSPLGGLSTDTQYF. CDR3 nucleotides: TGTGCCAGCTCACCACTCGGGGGCCTCTCCACAGATACGCAGTATTTT.

The J gene is TRBJ2-7, the V gene TRBV4-1; no reliable D call. Trimming shortened V by 4 bases and J by 0 bases, and 13 bases separated the two germline ends. The CDR3 has 15 residues. The V gene's germline CDR1 is MGHRA and CDR2 YSYEKL. CDR3: CASSLHAASSYEQYF. The CDR3 DNA reads as TGCGCCAGCAGCCTACACGCGGCCAGCTCCTACGAGCAGTACTTC.

The rearrangement uses TRBV5-6 and TRBJ2-3; D is undetermined. V dropped 3 bases and J dropped 2 bases, with 16 bases sitting between them. The CDR3 consists of 16 residues. Germline V gene data show CDR1 as SGHDT and CDR2 as YYEEEE. CDR3 sequence: CASSSLKAWDTDTQYF. The CDR3 region has the DNA TGTGCCAGCAGCTCATTGAAGGCGTGGGACACAGATACGCAGTATTTT.

The chain joins TRBV5-6 to TRBJ2-1; D is unresolved. The CDR3 totals 14 residues. The V and J ends lost 2 bases and 4 bases respectively, with 10 bases between them. The germline CDR1 and CDR2 sequences are SGHDT and YYEEEE. CDR3 in DNA: TGTGCCAGCAGCTTAAGTGGGTTATACAATGAGCAGTTCTTC. It yields the protein CASSLSGLYNEQFF.

This sequence joins TRBV9 and TRBJ2-1; 10 bases are shared with TRBD2. The CDR3 loop spans 16 amino acids. CDR1 SGDLS and CDR2 YYNGEE come from the germline V gene. J lost 6 bases, V lost 4 bases, and 10 bases had no gene match. The CDR3 reads CASSLSGTSVTNEQFF. CDR3 nucleotide sequence: TGTGCCAGCAGCTTATCCGGGACTAGCGTAACCAATGAGCAGTTCTTC.

The CDR3 loop is CASNRGREETQYF. In DNA form, the CDR3 reads TGTGCCAGCAACCGGGGCAGAGAAGAGACCCAGTACTTC. The J gene is TRBJ2-5, the V gene TRBV19, with D perhaps matching TRBD1 or TRBD2 (5 bases each). Germline V gives CDR1 LNHDA, CDR2 SQIVND (reference sequence). V dropped 9 bases and J dropped 3 bases, with 14 bases sitting between them. The CDR3 runs to 13 residues.

This rearrangement joins TRBV10-3 to TRBJ2-7; TRBD1 might be the D (5 bases). Trimming took 2 bases from V and 0 from J, leaving 11 bases between them. The V gene's germline CDR1 is ENHRY and CDR2 SYGVKD. This CDR3 region has 15 residues. The CDR3 reads CAISEGAVSSYEQYF. The CDR3, as DNA: TGTGCCATCAGTGAGGGGGCGGTGAGCTCCTACGAGCAGTACTTC.

The chain has TRBV30 and TRBJ2-1; D gene uncertain. Germline V CDR1 and CDR2: GTSNPN, SVGIG (reference sequence). Trimming left V 3 bases short and J 4 bases short, with 10 bases between. CDR3 length: 13 amino acids. CDR3 coding DNA: TGTGCCTGGAGCATCGGACGTTACAATGAGCAGTTCTTC. Translating gives CAWSIGRYNEQFF.

The chain has TRBV6-1 and TRBJ1-5; D is perhaps TRBD1 (5 bases). The V end was cut by 2 bases, the J end by 1 base, with 12 bases between. The CDR3 sequence is 16 residues long. Germline V gives CDR1 MNHNS, CDR2 SASEGT. CDR3 in amino acids: CASSEIGRVSNQPQHF. The CDR3 coding sequence is TGTGCCAGCAGTGAAATAGGCAGGGTAAGCAATCAGCCCCAGCATTTT.

This clone came up a few times. This rearrangement joins TRBV7-9 to TRBJ1-2; 7 bases align to TRBD1. The CDR3 consists of 15 residues. The germline V gene encodes CDR1 SEHNR and CDR2 FQNEAQ (reference sequence). V shed 5 bases and J 4 bases; nucleotides not matched to a gene: 10. The CDR3 reads CASSISRQGGYGYTF. In DNA, the CDR3 is TGTGCCAGCAGCATCTCTCGACAGGGAGGCTATGGCTACACCTTC.

The rearrangement joins TRBV29-1 to TRBJ1-5, with D hard to call. Trimming pared 4 bases from V and 3 bases from J, leaving 7 bases between. The CDR3 is made up of 12 amino acids. Germline CDR1 is SQVTM and CDR2 is ANQGSEA. The CDR3 nucleotides read TGCAGCGTTGGGTCAGACAATCAGCCCCAGCATTTT. Protein: CSVGSDNQPQHF.

The chain combines TRBV18 with TRBJ1-3; 10 positions match TRBD1. Trimming took 5 bases from V and 7 from J; bases not matched to a gene: 2. The CDR3 contains 13 residues. Germline values: CDR1 KGHSH, CDR2 LQKENI. The CDR3 DNA is TGTGCCAGCTCAACGGGACAGGGGAACACCATATATTTT. Translation gives CASSTGQGNTIYF.

The V call is TRBV10-3, the J call TRBJ2-7; 7 bases align to TRBD1. CDR1 and CDR2 (germline): ENHRY, SYGVKD. There are 13 residues in the CDR3. V shed 5 bases, J shed 2 bases, and the junction held 3 bases outside the gene matches. The chain's CDR3 is CAISPGQPYEQYF. CDR3 bases: TGTGCCATCAGTCCGGGACAGCCCTACGAGCAGTACTTC.

The CDR3 sequence: CASSLVGLAGAGSYNEQFF. The DNA of the CDR3 is TGCGCCAGCAGCTTGGTAGGACTAGCGGGAGCGGGGTCCTACAATGAGCAGTTCTTC. This chain joins TRBV5-1 and TRBJ2-1; TRBD2 aligns across 13 bases. The germline V gene encodes CDR1 SGHRS and CDR2 YFSETQ. Germline trimming cut 0 bases from V and 1 base from J; bases unmatched to any gene: 7. The CDR3 is 19 amino acids.

The V gene is TRBV4-2, the J gene TRBJ1-1; 9 nucleotides match TRBD1. In germline, CDR1 is LGHNA, CDR2 YNFKEQ. CDR3 size: 14 residues. Trimming removed 4 bases from V and 6 bases from J; junction bases left unmatched: 6. As DNA, the CDR3 is TGTGCCAGCAGCCTTGAAACAGGGGGCTCTGAAGCTTTCTTT. Amino acid sequence: CASSLETGGSEAFF.

The CDR3 spells CSVGGMNTEAFF. The CDR3 DNA reads as TGCAGCGTTGGAGGCATGAACACTGAAGCTTTCTTT. V is TRBV29-1 and J is TRBJ1-1; D is undetermined. The germline V gene has CDR1 SQVTM and CDR2 ANQGSEA. This CDR3 comprises 12 residues. The V gene lost 4 bases and the J gene lost 0 bases, with 6 bases spanning the gap.

The count of this clone is one. The genes are TRBV27 and TRBJ2-6; D unresolved. The CDR3 spans 16 residues. V lost 6 bases, J lost 0 bases, and 12 bases lay in between. CDR1 and CDR2 from the germline V gene are MNHEY and SMNVEV (reference sequence). CDR3 residues: CASRPAQLSGANVLTF. Written as DNA, the CDR3 is TGTGCCAGCAGACCCGCCCAGCTCTCTGGGGCCAACGTCCTGACTTTC.

The chain recombines TRBV5-1 with TRBJ1-2; D gene unclear. The germline CDR1 and CDR2 sequences are SGHRS and YFSETQ. Deletions cut 0 bases from V and 2 bases from J, with 11 bases between. The CDR3 has 15 residues. The CDR3 is CASSLGFLDNYGYTF. CDR3 nucleotide sequence: TGCGCCAGCAGCTTGGGGTTTTTGGACAACTATGGCTACACCTTC.